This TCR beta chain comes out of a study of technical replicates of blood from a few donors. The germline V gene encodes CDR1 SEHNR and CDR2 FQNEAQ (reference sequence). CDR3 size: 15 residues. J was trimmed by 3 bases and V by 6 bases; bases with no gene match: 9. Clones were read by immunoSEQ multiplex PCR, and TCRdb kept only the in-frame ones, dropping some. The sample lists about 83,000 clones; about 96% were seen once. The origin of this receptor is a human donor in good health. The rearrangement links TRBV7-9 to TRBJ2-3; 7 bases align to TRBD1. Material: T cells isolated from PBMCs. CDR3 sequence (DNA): TGTGCCAGCAGAACAACCGACAGGGCTACAGATACGCAGTATTTT. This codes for CASRTTDRATDTQYF.